This TCR beta chain appears in the sequencing data of a study of blood T cell repertoires in COVID-19 (dated by TCRdb to 2020 to 2021). For the wider study: Samples from collaborators originated in the United States, Italy and Spain and spanned both the acute and convalescent phases of COVID-19. The prospective study material was composed of cDNA or gDNA derived from T cells, B-cell-depleted T cells, or PBMCs. The dataset comprised deeply sampled blood TCRbeta repertoires from subjects exposed to, actively infected with, or recovered from COVID-19. The repertoires were released in a freely available public database meant as a resource for research on the immune response to SARS-CoV-2. The samples were drawn from two sources: the first 160 participants of the ongoing ImmuneRACE study, and 1,000 to 1,500 subjects contributed by 6 global collaborators. Nearly every sample came with metadata listing a de-identified subject ID, COVID-19 status, age in years and sex. Where available, HLA class I and class II types were obtained from metadata supplied by the sample provider rather than from assay-based typing. Here is what the overall study found, with its caveats: The amount of clinical and demographic metadata varied by source and participant and was provided uncurated.

TCRbeta CDR3 regions were amplified from genomic DNA using the immunoSEQ Assay, a bias-controlled multiplex PCR. For the original study's pipeline: Nucleated cell counts per sample were estimated from amplification of reference gene primers within the assay. Sequence reads were collapsed and filtered to measure the absolute abundance of every unique TCRbeta CDR3 rearrangement. For each sample, productive Simpson clonality was calculated by taking the square root of Simpson's diversity index across productive rearrangements. TCRdb limited this immuneACCESS table to in-frame rearrangements with V and J called. A share of clones is missing; checked studies link under half to unresolved V genes, and the rest is unexplained. Clone size and the V and J calls come from that table; the DNA yielded D and trimming. The sample data list some 170,000 clones, and more than 60% of these were observed just once. The ten largest clonotypes hold roughly 8.4% of the sample.

As to this clone: Its antigen specificity is not known. No quality values exist for individual bases; no much larger clone is one base distant.

Each collaborating institution followed its own protocols to collect whole blood in K2EDTA tubes. For TCRbeta analysis, collaborators shipped samples as frozen whole blood, isolated PBMCs, or DNA extracted from either of those sample types. The CDR3 measures 15 amino acids from cysteine to phenylalanine. The sequence is cut down to CDR3 DNA, 45 bases in frame from base 1. The junction shows trimming of 5 bases on V and 6 bases on J, and the gene matches do not reach 13 bases of it. The CDR1 and CDR2 encoded by the germline V gene are SQVTM and ANQGSEA. The sample consisted of peripheral blood. This clonotype was sampled from a man in his sixties with acute or convalescent COVID-19. This chain joins TRBV29-1 to TRBJ1-2; 9 nucleotides in the junction match TRBD1. The base sequence is TGCAGCGTTACCTTTGGGACAGGGTTCGGGAATGGCTACACCTTC. Translated, it reads CSVTFGTGFGNGYTF.